This T cell receptor beta chain was recorded in a study of T cell changes during pregnancy in multiple sclerosis. Libraries were prepared by immunoSEQ multiplex PCR; TCRdb keeps only in-frame clonotypes and omits some of them. This sample has 25,000 to 35,000 clones, with just over 85% found just once. The CDR3 extends over 12 amino acids. Per germline, CDR1 SGHNT and CDR2 YYREEE (reference sequence). V shed 0 bases and J 9 bases; nucleotides not matched to a gene: 0. This sequence was found in a female donor in good health, enrolled as a control in a pregnancy study. This chain uses TRBV5-4 with TRBJ1-1, with 9 bases fitting TRBD1. Source: CD4+ T cells from peripheral blood mononuclear cells, taken in the first trimester of pregnancy. CDR3 DNA sequence: TGTGCCAGCAGCTTGGACAGGGGGCAAGCTTTCTTT. Its translation: CASSLDRGQAFF.